This TCR beta chain was sequenced for a study of shared clonotypes between healthy human individuals. Regarding the study as a whole: Rarefaction showed that sequencing of sorted subsets was incomplete (despite large depth).

Naive CD8 populations comprised CD45RO-negative cells positively selected for CCR7, excluding terminally differentiated effector memory CD45RA+ cells. In regard to this clone: No antigen is known for it.

Measured with immunoSEQ multiplex PCR; TCRdb has only the in-frame clones, and not every one. The sample lists over 800,000 clones; about 91% were seen once. The V gene's germline CDR1 is SGHKS and CDR2 YYEKEE (reference sequence). The germline V and J ends were trimmed by 1 base and 4 bases, with 10 bases remaining between them. This CDR3 is 14 amino acids long. This clonotype originated in a young man in good health. Sequencing used naive CD8+ T cells sorted from blood. The V gene is TRBV5-5, the J gene TRBJ2-3; D may match TRBD1 or TRBD2 (5 bases each). CDR3 DNA sequence: TGTGCCAGCAGCTTGAGTCCGGGGCCAGATACGCAGTATTTT. This codes for CASSLSPGPDTQYF.